The next 32 T cell receptor beta chains were all read from a single sample in a study of cytomegalovirus exposure and HLA in healthy donors. PCR involved 60 Vbeta and 13 Jbeta primers. The method was immunoSEQ multiplex PCR; TCRdb's version includes in-frame clones alone and lacks a portion of them. The sample shows around 100,000 clones, around two thirds of them seen only once. The sample taken for sequencing was PBMCs. These receptors all stem from a young man in good health and CMV-seropositive.

The chain links TRBV27 to TRBJ2-7, with 11 positions matching TRBD2. The V and J ends lost 6 bases and 0 bases, in that order; junction bases with no gene match: 7. CDR1 and CDR2 (germline): MNHEY, SMNVEV (reference sequence). The CDR3 spans 16 residues. The CDR3 DNA reads as TGTGCCAGCAGCCCGGGACTAGCGGAGAGCTCCTACGAGCAGTACTTC. Protein product: CASSPGLAESSYEQYF.

This clone was recorded a few times. V gene TRBV27 combines with J gene TRBJ1-2; D is possibly TRBD1 (5 bases). Germline V gene sequence: CDR1 MNHEY, CDR2 SMNVEV (reference sequence). Trimming cost V 2 bases and J 4 bases, with 11 bases left between them. This CDR3 has 14 residues. The CDR3 DNA is TGTGCCAGCAGTTTAGGCACAGGATTCTATGGCTACACCTTC. Protein sequence: CASSLGTGFYGYTF.

The gene calls are TRBV28 and TRBJ1-6, with 11 bases fitting TRBD1. This CDR3 region has 14 residues. CDR1 MDHEN and CDR2 SYDVKM come from the germline V gene. Unmatched junction bases numbered 4, after V lost 6 bases and J lost 9 bases. The CDR3 nucleotides read TGTGCCAGCAGGGCCGGGACAGGGGGTTCACCCCTCCACTTT. Its translation is CASRAGTGGSPLHF.

V and J are TRBV11-3 and TRBJ2-2; D remains ambiguous. CDR3 length: 15 amino acids. Looked up from germline, CDR1 is SGHNT and CDR2 is YENEEA. V was pared by 3 bases and J by 0 bases, with 8 bases between. CDR3 in amino acids: CASSFRGANTGELFF. The CDR3 DNA follows: TGTGCCAGCAGCTTCCGTGGAGCGAACACCGGGGAGCTGTTTTTT.

The J gene is TRBJ2-3, the V gene TRBV2; the match to TRBD1 covers 7 bases. The length of the CDR3 is 15 residues. V shed 4 bases, J shed 2 bases, and the junction held 6 bases outside the gene matches. Germline V gene lookup returns CDR1 SNHLY and CDR2 FYNNEI. CDR3 sequence: CASSVAGGYTDTQYF. CDR3 DNA: TGTGCCAGCAGTGTGGCAGGGGGATACACAGATACGCAGTATTTT.

The genes are TRBV27 and TRBJ1-2; maybe TRBD1 (5 bases). The germline V gene has CDR1 MNHEY and CDR2 SMNVEV (reference sequence). The CDR3 spans 14 residues. V shed 6 bases and J shed 5 bases, with 16 bases lying between them. For the CDR3, the DNA is TGTGCCAGCAGGTCGGGGGATAGGCTATATGGCTACACCTTC. Translated, it gives CASRSGDRLYGYTF.

V is TRBV11-2 and J is TRBJ2-1, with D possibly matching TRBD2 (5 bases). V gave up 1 base and J gave up 9 bases, with 10 bases separating them. The CDR3 is 13 amino acids. Germline CDR1 SGHAT, CDR2 FQNNGV. Here the CDR3 reads CASSLGPAGEQFF. As DNA, the CDR3 is TGTGCCAGCAGCTTAGGGCCCGCGGGTGAGCAGTTCTTC.

Remarks on this clone: Within the sample, other DNA sequences also encode this same CDR3. The V and J genes are TRBV19 and TRBJ1-1, with D uncertain. The germline gives CDR1 LNHDA, CDR2 SQIVND (reference sequence). The length of the CDR3 is 13 residues. V was pared by 3 bases and J by 0 bases, with 5 bases between. The chain's CDR3 is CASSIGVNTEAFF. The CDR3 bases are TGTGCCAGTAGTATTGGAGTGAACACTGAAGCTTTCTTT. The full variable domain, in which reference TRBV19 and TRBJ1-1 provide the parts outside the CDR3, is DGGITQSPKYLFRKEGQNVTLSCEQNLNHDAMYWYRQDPGQGLRLIYYSQIVNDFQKGDIAEGYSVSREKKESFPLTVTSAQKNPTAFYLCASSIGVNTEAFFGQGTRLTVV.

In its sample, this clone was seen a few times. The chain is built from TRBV7-6 and TRBJ1-1; maybe TRBD1 (5 bases). Germline CDR1 and CDR2: SGHVS and FNYEAQ. The CDR3 length is 13 residues. The germline V and J ends were trimmed by 5 bases and 0 bases, with 7 bases remaining between them. In DNA form, the CDR3 reads TGTGCCAGCAGCCGGACAATGAACACTGAAGCTTTCTTT. Translated: CASSRTMNTEAFF.

This clone was detected a few times. This chain connects TRBV5-1 to TRBJ2-3; D call uncertain. The V and J ends lost 0 bases and 2 bases respectively, with 4 bases between them. CDR3 length: 13 amino acids. The V gene's germline CDR1 is SGHRS and CDR2 YFSETQ. The CDR3, as DNA: TGCGCCAGCAGCTTGGCCATCACAGATACGCAGTATTTT. It is translated as CASSLAITDTQYF.

The CDR3 here is CASSLDLRDRGGTEAFF. In nucleotides, the CDR3 is TGCGCCAGCAGCTTGGACCTCCGGGATCGAGGAGGCACTGAAGCTTTCTTT. V gene TRBV5-1 combines with J gene TRBJ1-1, with D unresolved. Trimming left V 0 bases short and J 4 bases short, with 19 bases between. The CDR3 extends over 17 amino acids. Per germline, CDR1 SGHRS and CDR2 YFSETQ.

V usage is TRBV5-4 and J usage is TRBJ2-1; tentative D call: TRBD2 (6 bases). CDR1 SGHNT and CDR2 YYREEE come from the germline V gene (reference sequence). The CDR3 is 14 amino acids. Trimming stripped 4 bases from V and 8 bases from J, with 16 bases between. The DNA of the CDR3 is TGTGCCAGCAGCCGTGGGGGGTATGGCGATGAGCAGTTCTTC. Protein sequence: CASSRGGYGDEQFF. The full variable domain, rest sourced from reference TRBV5-4 and TRBJ2-1, is ETGVTQSPTHLIKTRGQQVTLRCSSQSGHNTVSWYQQALGQGPQFIFQYYREEENGRGNFPPRFSGLQFPNYSSELNVNALELDDSALYLCASSRGGYGDEQFFGPGTRLTVL.

The V call is TRBV2, the J call TRBJ2-2; TRBD1 agrees at 9 bases. With V trimmed by 8 bases and J by 5 bases, 6 bases remained unmatched. Germline V CDR1 and CDR2: SNHLY, FYNNEI. CDR3 length: 14 residues. The CDR3 coding sequence is TGTGCCAGCGACCGGGACAGGGTGACCGGGGAGCTGTTTTTT. Residues: CASDRDRVTGELFF.

The V and J genes are TRBV6-6 and TRBJ1-3; 7 nucleotides line up with TRBD1. Germline V gene sequence: CDR1 MNHNY, CDR2 SVGAGI (reference sequence). CDR3 size: 16 residues. V dropped 2 bases and J dropped 4; count of bases not matched to a gene: 8. The CDR3 sequence is CASSYPTGEGGNTIYF. The CDR3 DNA follows: TGTGCCAGCAGTTACCCCACAGGGGAAGGCGGAAACACCATATATTTT.

This chain uses TRBV2 with TRBJ1-3; D remains ambiguous. The V end was cut by 4 bases, the J end by 3 bases, with 7 bases between. The CDR3 loop spans 13 amino acids. Germline-derived CDR1 and CDR2 are SNHLY and FYNNEI. The CDR3 sequence: CASSAGLGNTIYF. DNA of the CDR3: TGTGCCAGCAGTGCTGGGCTTGGAAACACCATATATTTT.

The CDR3 DNA follows: TGCGCCAGCAGCCGGGAAGCTGGGATCAGCTCCTACGAGCAGTACTTC. Residues: CASSREAGISSYEQYF. The chain joins TRBV5-1 to TRBJ2-5, with D perhaps TRBD2 (5 bases). The J call is uncertain, as TRBJ2-7 better fits the DNA end. Germline CDR1 and CDR2: SGHRS and YFSETQ. The CDR3 totals 16 residues.

The chain has TRBV7-2 and TRBJ2-7; TRBD2 agrees at 8 bases. Germline assignment: CDR1 SGHTA and CDR2 FQGNSA. J was trimmed by 3 bases and V by 5 bases; bases with no gene match: 9. This CDR3 region has 15 residues. CDR3 nucleotides: TGTGCCAGCAGCCACCGCGGGGGGCGGATCTACGAGCAGTACTTC. Its translation is CASSHRGGRIYEQYF.

The chain links TRBV6-5 to TRBJ1-2, with TRBD1 matching 8 bases. Per the germline V gene, CDR1 is MNHEY and CDR2 is SVGAGI. CDR3 length: 14 residues. V lost 4 bases and J lost 7; bases outside the gene matches: 8. CDR3 residues: CASSSQGVLGGYTF. The CDR3 region has the DNA TGTGCCAGCAGTTCACAGGGGGTTCTCGGTGGCTACACCTTC.

Details on this clone: Its ends do not fully match the called genes, so a read error is possible. CDR3 in amino acids: CAGRAGEYTEAFF. CDR3 coding DNA: TGTGCCGGCAGGGCAGGGGAATACACTGAAGCTTTCTTT. The rearrangement links TRBV2 to TRBJ1-1, with D possibly being TRBD1 (6 bases). The CDR3 has 13 residues. The V gene's germline CDR1 is SNHLY and CDR2 FYNNEI.

The chain links TRBV7-9 to TRBJ2-5; D call uncertain. V was shortened by 5 bases and J by 5 bases, with 9 bases between the two germline ends. This CDR3 comprises 12 residues. Germline V lookup: CDR1 SEHNR, CDR2 FQNEAQ (reference sequence). DNA for the CDR3: TGTGCCAGCAGCCCTTATTCGGAGACCCAGTACTTC. Translating gives CASSPYSETQYF.

The J gene is TRBJ1-1, the V gene TRBV2; D may be TRBD1 (5 bases). Germline V gives CDR1 SNHLY, CDR2 FYNNEI. CDR3 length: 13 amino acids. Trimming shortened V by 5 bases and J by 0 bases, and 7 bases separated the two germline ends. The CDR3 coding sequence is TGTGCCAGCAGTCGGACACTGAACACTGAAGCTTTCTTT. It codes for CASSRTLNTEAFF.

V and J are TRBV6-1 and TRBJ2-1, with unresolved D. Trimming cost V 1 base and J 16 bases, with 11 bases left between them. The CDR3 loop spans 11 amino acids. Per germline, CDR1 MNHNS and CDR2 SASEGT. For the CDR3, the DNA is TGTGCCAGCAGTGAAGGGGCCCCTGGTTTCTTC. This codes for CASSEGAPGFF.

The V and J genes are TRBV4-2 and TRBJ2-7; TRBD1 matches at 10 bases. The ends lost 4 bases at V and 7 bases at J; junction bases unmatched: 7. Germline V CDR1 and CDR2: LGHNA, YNFKEQ. This CDR3 is built from 14 residues. CDR3 DNA sequence: TGTGCCAGCAGCCCCGGGACAGGGGCGGGAGAGCAGTACTTC. Its protein product is CASSPGTGAGEQYF.

The CDR3 sequence: CAWNWDRGGYTF. The CDR3 region has the DNA TGTGCCTGGAATTGGGACAGGGGAGGCTACACCTTC. The chain carries TRBV30 and TRBJ1-2, with 10 bases fitting TRBD1. Unmatched junction bases numbered 4, after V lost 4 bases and J lost 8 bases. The CDR3 runs to 12 residues. Per the germline V gene, CDR1 is GTSNPN and CDR2 is SVGIG (reference sequence).

The chain carries TRBV11-2 and TRBJ2-5; possibly TRBD2 for D (6 bases). The J call may be faulty, since TRBJ2-7 better matches the DNA end. This CDR3 comprises 13 residues. The V gene's germline CDR1 is SGHAT and CDR2 FQNNGV. Written as DNA, the CDR3 is TGTGCCAGCAGCTCCGGGACTCGCTACGAGCAGTACTTC. This sequence encodes CASSSGTRYEQYF.

The J gene is TRBJ1-1, the V gene TRBV18; 7 nucleotides agree with TRBD1. CDR3 size: 18 residues. Germline CDR1 and CDR2: KGHSH and LQKENI. The V segment lost 3 bases and the J segment 3 bases; nucleotides outside the gene matches: 16. The DNA for the CDR3 is TGTGCCAGCTCACCCCCCAGGCAGGGAACTACAGGGGACACTGAAGCTTTCTTT. It yields the protein CASSPPRQGTTGDTEAFF.

This clone was counted once. The chain has TRBV6-5 and TRBJ2-5, with TRBD2 identical over 9 bases. J was trimmed by 7 bases and V by 8 bases; bases with no gene match: 2. The CDR3 totals 11 residues. Germline values: CDR1 MNHEY, CDR2 SVGAGI. The CDR3 protein is CASSAGGTQYF. CDR3 nucleotides: TGTGCCAGCTCAGCGGGGGGGACCCAGTACTTC.

V usage is TRBV10-3 and J usage is TRBJ2-7; a possible D gene is TRBD2 (5 bases). Between the trimmed V and J ends, which lost 7 bases and 7 bases, there was a span of 11 bases. This CDR3 contains 11 residues. Germline CDR1 and CDR2: ENHRY and SYGVKD. Written as DNA, the CDR3 is TGTGCCATCACGTCGGGGATTGAGCAGTACTTC. Translation gives CAITSGIEQYF.

V is TRBV11-2 and J is TRBJ1-1; D is perhaps TRBD1 (5 bases). Trimming took off 1 base at V and 4 bases at J, with 13 bases between the two ends. The germline CDR1 and CDR2 sequences are SGHAT and FQNNGV. This CDR3 region has 15 residues. CDR3 DNA sequence: TGTGCCAGCAGCTTAGGTCCAGGGATGGGCACTGAAGCTTTCTTT. Its protein is CASSLGPGMGTEAFF.

The sample holds one count of this clone. The chain uses TRBV19 and TRBJ1-2; no clear D. V dropped 3 bases and J dropped 3 bases, with 5 bases sitting between them. The germline gives CDR1 LNHDA, CDR2 SQIVND (reference sequence). The CDR3 sequence is 12 residues long. The CDR3 reads CASSIHDYGYTF. In nucleotides, the CDR3 is TGTGCCAGTAGTATTCATGACTATGGCTACACCTTC.

The chain employs TRBV9 and TRBJ2-5; the D gene is possibly TRBD1 (6 bases). V was clipped by 0 bases and J by 11 bases, with 14 bases between them. CDR3 length: 13 residues. Per germline, CDR1 SGDLS and CDR2 YYNGEE. DNA for the CDR3: TGTGCCAGCAGCGTAGTAGGGGGATCAGAGCAGTACTTC. This sequence encodes CASSVVGGSEQYF.

The chain combines TRBV29-1 with TRBJ2-1; a weak D match, TRBD2 (6 bases). Trimming removed 0 bases from V and 0 bases from J, with 18 bases in between. This CDR3 region has 18 residues. In germline, CDR1 is SQVTM, CDR2 ANQGSEA. CDR3 DNA sequence: TGCAGCGTTGAAGACCCCCGGAGGGGTCTTACCTCCTACAATGAGCAGTTCTTC. Its translation: CSVEDPRRGLTSYNEQFF.